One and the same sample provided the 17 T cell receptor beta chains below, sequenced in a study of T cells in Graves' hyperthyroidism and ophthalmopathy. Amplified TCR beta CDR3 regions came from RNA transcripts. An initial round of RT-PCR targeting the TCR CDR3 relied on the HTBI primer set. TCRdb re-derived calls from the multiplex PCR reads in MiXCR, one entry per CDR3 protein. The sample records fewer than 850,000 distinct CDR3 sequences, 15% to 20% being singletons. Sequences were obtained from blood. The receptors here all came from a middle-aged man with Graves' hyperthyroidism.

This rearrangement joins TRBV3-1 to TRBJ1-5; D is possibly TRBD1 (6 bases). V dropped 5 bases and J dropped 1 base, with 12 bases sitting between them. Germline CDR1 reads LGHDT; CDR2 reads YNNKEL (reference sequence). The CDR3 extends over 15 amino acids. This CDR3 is CASSAGTKSNQPQHF. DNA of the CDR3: TGTGCCAGCAGCGCCGGGACAAAAAGCAATCAGCCCCAGCATTTT. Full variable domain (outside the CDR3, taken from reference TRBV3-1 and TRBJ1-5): DTAVSQTPKYLVTQMGNDKSIKCEQNLGHDTMYWYKQDSKKFLKIMFSYNNKELIINETVPNRFSPKSPDKAHLNLHINSLELGDSAVYFCASSAGTKSNQPQHFGDGTRLSIL.

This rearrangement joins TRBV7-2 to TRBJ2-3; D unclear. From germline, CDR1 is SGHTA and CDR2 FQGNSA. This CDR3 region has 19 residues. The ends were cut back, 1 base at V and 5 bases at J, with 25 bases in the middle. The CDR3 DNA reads TGTGCCAGCAGCTTAGTGGCCACCTACCCGCGGTTTCGAATAGATACGCAGTATTTT. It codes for CASSLVATYPRFRIDTQYF.

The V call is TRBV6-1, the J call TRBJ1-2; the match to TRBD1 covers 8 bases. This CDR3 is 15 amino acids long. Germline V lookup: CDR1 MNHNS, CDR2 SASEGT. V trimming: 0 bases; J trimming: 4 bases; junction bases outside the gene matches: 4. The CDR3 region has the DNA TGTGCCAGCAGTGAAGCACAGGGGGGTGCCTATGGCTACACCTTC. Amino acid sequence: CASSEAQGGAYGYTF.

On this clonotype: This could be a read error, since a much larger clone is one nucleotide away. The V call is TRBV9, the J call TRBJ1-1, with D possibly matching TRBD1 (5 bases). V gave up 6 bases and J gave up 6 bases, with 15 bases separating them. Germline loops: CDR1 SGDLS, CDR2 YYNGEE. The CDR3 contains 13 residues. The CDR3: CASNPGEGPEAFF. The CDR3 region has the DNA TGTGCCAGCAATCCGGGAGAGGGACCTGAAGCTTTCTTT.

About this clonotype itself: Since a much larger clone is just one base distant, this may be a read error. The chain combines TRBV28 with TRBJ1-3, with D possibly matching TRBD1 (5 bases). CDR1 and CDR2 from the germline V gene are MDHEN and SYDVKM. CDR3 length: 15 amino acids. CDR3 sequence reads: CASSLPTGSENTIYF. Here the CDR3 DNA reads TGTGCCAGCAGTTTACCTACAGGCTCTGAAAACACCATATATTTT.

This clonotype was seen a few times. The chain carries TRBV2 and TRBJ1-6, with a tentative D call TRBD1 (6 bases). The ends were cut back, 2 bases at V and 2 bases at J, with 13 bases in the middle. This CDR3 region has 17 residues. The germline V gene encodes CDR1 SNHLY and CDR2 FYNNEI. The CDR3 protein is CASSENRGRTYNSPLHF. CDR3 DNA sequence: TGTGCCAGCAGTGAAAATCGGGGGCGCACCTATAATTCACCCCTCCACTTT.

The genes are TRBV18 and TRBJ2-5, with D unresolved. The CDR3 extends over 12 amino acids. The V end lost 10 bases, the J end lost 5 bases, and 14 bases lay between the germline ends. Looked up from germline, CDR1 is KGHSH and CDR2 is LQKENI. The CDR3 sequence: CANSRQRETQYF. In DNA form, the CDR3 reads TGTGCCAACTCCCGGCAACGTGAGACCCAGTACTTC. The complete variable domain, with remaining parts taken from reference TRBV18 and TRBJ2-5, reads NAGVMQNPRHLVRRRGQEARLRCSPMKGHSHVYWYRQLPEEGLKFMVYLQKENIIDESGMPKERFSAEFPKEGPSILRIQQVVRGDSAAYFCANSRQRETQYFGPGTRLLVL.

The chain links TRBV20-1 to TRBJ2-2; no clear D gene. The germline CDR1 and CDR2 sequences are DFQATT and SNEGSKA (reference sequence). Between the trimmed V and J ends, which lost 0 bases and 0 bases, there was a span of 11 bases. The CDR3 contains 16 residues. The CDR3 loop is CSARDLRGANTGELFF. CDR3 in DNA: TGCAGTGCTAGAGATCTGAGAGGAGCGAACACCGGGGAGCTGTTTTTT.

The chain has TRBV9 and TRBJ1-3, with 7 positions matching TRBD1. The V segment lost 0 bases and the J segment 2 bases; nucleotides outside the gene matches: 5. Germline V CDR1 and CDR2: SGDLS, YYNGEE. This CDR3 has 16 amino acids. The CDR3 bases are TGTGCCAGCAGCGTAGCTACAGGGGAAACTGGAAACACCATATATTTT. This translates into CASSVATGETGNTIYF.

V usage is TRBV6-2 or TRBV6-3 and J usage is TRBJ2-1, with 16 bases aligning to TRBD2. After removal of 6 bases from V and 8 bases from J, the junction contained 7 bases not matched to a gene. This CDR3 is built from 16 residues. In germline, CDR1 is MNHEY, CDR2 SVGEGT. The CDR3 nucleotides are TGTGCCAGCAGCCGCCCGGGACTAGCGGGAGGGGATGAGCAGTTCTTC. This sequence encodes CASSRPGLAGGDEQFF.

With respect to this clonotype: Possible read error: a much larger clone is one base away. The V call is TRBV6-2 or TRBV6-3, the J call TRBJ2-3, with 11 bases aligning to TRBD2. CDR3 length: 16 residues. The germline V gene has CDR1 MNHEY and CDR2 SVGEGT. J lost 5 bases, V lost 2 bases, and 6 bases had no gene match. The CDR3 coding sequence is TGTGCCAGCAGTTACCCACTAGCGGGAGTTCTAGATACGCAGTATTTT. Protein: CASSYPLAGVLDTQYF.

CDR3 DNA: TGTGCCCGTACGAAGGGGTACGGCACTGAAGCTTTCTTT. This encodes CARTKGYGTEAFF. The J gene is TRBJ1-1, the V gene TRBV30; D may be TRBD1 (5 bases). Deletions cut 8 bases from V and 4 bases from J, with 17 bases between. The CDR3 loop spans 13 amino acids. Per the germline V gene, CDR1 is GTSNPN and CDR2 is SVGIG (reference sequence). Full variable domain (outside the CDR3, taken from reference TRBV30 and TRBJ1-1): SQTIHQWPATLVQPVGSPLSLECTVEGTSNPNLYWYRQAAGRGLQLLFYSVGIGQISSEVPQNLSASRPQDRQFILSSKKLLLSDSGFYLCARTKGYGTEAFFGQGTRLTVV.

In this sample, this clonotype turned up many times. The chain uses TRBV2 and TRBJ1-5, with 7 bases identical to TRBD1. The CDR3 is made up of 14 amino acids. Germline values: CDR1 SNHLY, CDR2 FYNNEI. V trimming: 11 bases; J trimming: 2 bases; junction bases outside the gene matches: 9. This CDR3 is CASQLDRGNQPQHF. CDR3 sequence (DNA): TGTGCCTCACAGTTAGACAGGGGCAATCAGCCCCAGCATTTT.

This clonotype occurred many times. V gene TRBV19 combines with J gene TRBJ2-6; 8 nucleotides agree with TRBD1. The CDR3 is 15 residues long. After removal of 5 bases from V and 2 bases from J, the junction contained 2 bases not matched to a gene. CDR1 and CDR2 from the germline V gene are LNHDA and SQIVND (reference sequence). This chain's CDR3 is CASSEDRAGANVLTF. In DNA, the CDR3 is TGTGCCAGTAGTGAGGACAGGGCTGGGGCCAACGTCCTGACTTTC.

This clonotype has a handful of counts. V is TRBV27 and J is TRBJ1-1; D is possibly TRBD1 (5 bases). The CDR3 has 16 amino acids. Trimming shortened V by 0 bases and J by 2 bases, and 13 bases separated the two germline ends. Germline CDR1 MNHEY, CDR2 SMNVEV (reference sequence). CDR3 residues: CASSLSGTGVNTEAFF. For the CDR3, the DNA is TGTGCCAGCAGTTTATCGGGGACTGGAGTTAACACTGAAGCTTTCTTT.

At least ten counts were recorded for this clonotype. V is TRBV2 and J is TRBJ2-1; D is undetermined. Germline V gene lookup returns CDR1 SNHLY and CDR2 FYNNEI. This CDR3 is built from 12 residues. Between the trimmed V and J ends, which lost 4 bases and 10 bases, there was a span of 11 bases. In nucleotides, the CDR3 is TGTGCCAGCAGTGGGTCCGGCCCAGAGCAGTTCTTC. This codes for CASSGSGPEQFF. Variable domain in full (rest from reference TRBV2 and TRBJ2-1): EPEVTQTPSHQVTQMGQEVILRCVPISNHLYFYWYRQILGQKVEFLVSFYNNEISEKSEIFDDQFSVERPDGSNFTLKIRSTKLEDSAMYFCASSGSGPEQFFGPGTRLTVL.

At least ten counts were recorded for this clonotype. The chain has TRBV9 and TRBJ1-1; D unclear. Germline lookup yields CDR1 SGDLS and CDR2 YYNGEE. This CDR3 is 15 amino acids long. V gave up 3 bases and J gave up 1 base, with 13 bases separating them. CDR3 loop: CASSASPDPNTEAFF. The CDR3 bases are TGTGCCAGCAGCGCCTCACCGGACCCGAACACTGAAGCTTTCTTT.